These 21 T cell receptor beta chains originate from one sample sequenced in a study of identical twins. In TCRdb, the 5' RACE reads were re-called with MiXCR into one record per CDR3 protein. The data contain approximately 1.8 million distinct CDR3 sequences, around a third of them singletons. The sequenced sample was cord blood. The receptors were gathered from a newborn girl in good health.

This clonotype was seen only a few times. The J gene is TRBJ1-2, the V gene TRBV20-1; 8 bases align to TRBD1. Germline CDR1 is DFQATT and CDR2 is SNEGSKA (reference sequence). The CDR3 loop spans 15 amino acids. Unmatched junction bases numbered 9, after V lost 0 bases and J lost 6 bases. Here the CDR3 reads CSARDSARGPHGYTF. In DNA form, the CDR3 reads TGCAGTGCTAGAGATTCGGCCAGGGGGCCACATGGCTACACCTTC.

This CDR3 reads CASSLWDNNNEQFF. For the CDR3, the DNA is TGTGCCAGCAGTTTATGGGACAATAACAATGAGCAGTTCTTC. V usage is TRBV27 and J usage is TRBJ2-1; D might be TRBD1 (6 bases). Germline loops: CDR1 MNHEY, CDR2 SMNVEV (reference sequence). This CDR3 region has 14 residues. V shed 1 base and J shed 5 bases, with 9 bases lying between them.

The sample holds a few counts of this clonotype. V is TRBV27 and J is TRBJ1-5; 10 nucleotides agree with TRBD1. Unmatched junction bases numbered 4, after V lost 4 bases and J lost 1 base. Germline V gene sequence: CDR1 MNHEY, CDR2 SMNVEV (reference sequence). This CDR3 is 16 amino acids long. The CDR3 here is CASSSWGQGSNQPQHF. For the CDR3, the DNA is TGTGCCAGCAGTTCTTGGGGACAGGGGAGCAATCAGCCCCAGCATTTT.

There are a few counts of this clonotype. The V and J genes are TRBV5-1 and TRBJ2-3; 7 bases match TRBD2. This CDR3 region has 16 residues. CDR1 is SGHRS, CDR2 YFSETQ, per germline. After removal of 5 bases from V and 2 bases from J, the junction contained 11 bases not matched to a gene. CDR3 sequence reads: CASRPEAGAYTDTQYF. In nucleotides, the CDR3 is TGCGCCAGCAGGCCAGAGGCGGGAGCTTACACAGATACGCAGTATTTT.

This chain uses TRBV20-1 with TRBJ2-7; D might be TRBD1 (6 bases). CDR3 length equals 16 residues. Trimming cost V 1 base and J 0 bases, with 16 bases left between them. CDR1 is DFQATT, CDR2 SNEGSKA, per germline (reference sequence). This CDR3 is CSARAGQGYPSYEQYF. In nucleotides, the CDR3 is TGCAGTGCTAGAGCGGGACAAGGCTACCCCTCCTACGAGCAGTACTTC.

The rearrangement joins TRBV6-1 to TRBJ2-2; D is possibly TRBD1 (5 bases). Germline lookup yields CDR1 MNHNS and CDR2 SASEGT. The V end was cut by 2 bases, the J end by 8 bases, with 15 bases between. The CDR3 runs to 15 residues. CDR3 residues: CASSENQGGWGELFF. The CDR3 coding sequence is TGTGCCAGCAGTGAAAATCAGGGCGGTTGGGGGGAGCTGTTTTTT.

This clonotype was seen a few times. The CDR3 nucleotides are TGTGCCAGCAGCTTTGTATCCGGAGGCACAGATACGCAGTATTTT. This encodes CASSFVSGGTDTQYF. The chain couples TRBV7-9 to TRBJ2-3; D unresolved. V was clipped by 3 bases and J by 1 base, with 11 bases between them. The CDR3 contains 15 residues. CDR1 and CDR2 from the germline V gene are SEHNR and FQNEAQ (reference sequence).

This chain joins TRBV3-1 and TRBJ1-1, with D uncertain. CDR1 and CDR2 from the germline V gene are LGHDT and YNNKEL (reference sequence). Trimming stripped 0 bases from V and 5 bases from J, with 13 bases between. The CDR3 has 15 amino acids. CDR3 sequence: CASSQEVSSITEAFF. CDR3 nucleotide sequence: TGTGCCAGCAGCCAAGAAGTATCTTCGATAACTGAAGCTTTCTTT.

This sequence joins TRBV27 and TRBJ2-7, with D maybe TRBD1 (5 bases). V was cut by 3 bases and J by 2 bases, with 20 bases left in between. CDR3 length: 17 amino acids. Germline V gene lookup returns CDR1 MNHEY and CDR2 SMNVEV (reference sequence). CDR3 sequence (DNA): TGTGCCAGCAGTTTTTACCGAGACAGTATAAGGACCTACGAGCAGTACTTC. Amino acid sequence: CASSFYRDSIRTYEQYF.

The V call is TRBV2, the J call TRBJ2-5; maybe TRBD1 (6 bases). V lost 10 bases, J lost 4 bases, and 16 bases lay in between. The CDR3 runs 13 residues. The germline CDR1 and CDR2 sequences are SNHLY and FYNNEI. CDR3 DNA: TGTGCCACCGTAAGGGGGTCGAGAGAGACCCAGTACTTC. The encoded protein is CATVRGSRETQYF. Full variable domain (missing parts from reference TRBV2 and TRBJ2-5): EPEVTQTPSHQVTQMGQEVILRCVPISNHLYFYWYRQILGQKVEFLVSFYNNEISEKSEIFDDQFSVERPDGSNFTLKIRSTKLEDSAMYFCATVRGSRETQYFGPGTRLLVL.

This clonotype was seen only a few times. The rearrangement uses TRBV28 and TRBJ1-2; 8 bases map to TRBD1. CDR3 size: 15 residues. The germline V gene encodes CDR1 MDHEN and CDR2 SYDVKM. V lost 5 bases, J lost 4 bases, and 9 bases stayed unmatched. The CDR3 coding sequence is TGTGCCAGCAGTCCACCGGGACAGGATCTCTATGGCTACACCTTC. It codes for CASSPPGQDLYGYTF.

In regard to this clonotype: Just one base apart from a much larger clone, this may be a read error. This rearrangement joins TRBV6-1 to TRBJ1-2, with a tentative D call TRBD1 (5 bases). The CDR3 loop spans 12 amino acids. Between the trimmed V and J ends, which lost 4 bases and 11 bases, there was a span of 14 bases. Per the germline V gene, CDR1 is MNHNS and CDR2 is SASEGT. The CDR3 DNA follows: TGTGCCAGCAGTGTTCGGGACTCCTCGTACACCTTC. Its protein product is CASSVRDSSYTF.

This clonotype was counted a few times. The genes are TRBV4-2 and TRBJ2-7; 9 bases are a match to TRBD2. The length of the CDR3 is 18 residues. Trimming took 0 bases from V and 4 from J; bases not matched to a gene: 13. The V gene's germline CDR1 is LGHNA and CDR2 YNFKEQ. The CDR3 spells CASSQDLGIAGVLYEQYF. The CDR3 coding sequence is TGTGCCAGCAGCCAAGATCTCGGTATAGCGGGAGTCCTGTACGAGCAGTACTTC.

A note on this clonotype: A junction boundary mismatches the germline segment, possibly from a read error. V and J are TRBV5-1 and TRBJ2-1; unclear D gene. CDR3 length: 15 amino acids. CDR1 is SGHRS, CDR2 YFSETQ, per germline. CDR3 protein: CAGSLVVYRYNEQFF. CDR3 DNA: TGCGCCGGCAGCTTGGTTGTCTACCGATACAATGAGCAGTTCTTC.

Concerning this clonotype itself: At one end, the junction sequence differs from germline, possibly due to a read error. V usage is TRBV27 and J usage is TRBJ1-5; TRBD1 agrees at 7 bases. CDR1 is MNHEY, CDR2 SMNVEV, per germline (reference sequence). The CDR3 extends over 15 amino acids. The CDR3 nucleotides are TGTGCCGGCAGTTTCGGGACAGAAAGCAATCAGCCCCAGCATTTT. Protein product: CAGSFGTESNQPQHF.

J is TRBJ2-5 and V is TRBV28; 13 positions match TRBD2. Germline V lookup: CDR1 MDHEN, CDR2 SYDVKM. The junction had 5 bases not matched to a gene; V was cut back by 2 bases and J by 2 bases. The CDR3 extends over 17 amino acids. As DNA, the CDR3 is TGTGCCAGCAGTTTACCCCTGGGACTAGCGGGACAAGAGACCCAGTACTTC. Protein product: CASSLPLGLAGQETQYF.

This clonotype occurred a few times. The V call is TRBV27, the J call TRBJ1-6; D is uncertain. The CDR3 covers 13 residues. Germline values: CDR1 MNHEY, CDR2 SMNVEV (reference sequence). The V end lost 4 bases, the J end lost 6 bases, and 7 bases lay between the germline ends. The CDR3 reads CASSSQPNSPLHF. CDR3 sequence (DNA): TGTGCCAGCAGTTCCCAGCCTAATTCACCCCTCCACTTT.

This sequence joins TRBV27 and TRBJ2-7; 9 nucleotides align to TRBD1. The CDR3 loop spans 14 amino acids. Germline CDR1 is MNHEY and CDR2 is SMNVEV (reference sequence). With 5 bases clipped from V and 5 bases from J, the junction kept 7 bases outside the gene matches. Written as DNA, the CDR3 is TGTGCCAGCAGTCCCCGGGACAGGGTCCACGAGCAGTACTTC. Protein sequence: CASSPRDRVHEQYF.

This clonotype has a handful of counts. This chain uses TRBV12-3 or TRBV12-4 with TRBJ2-7; TRBD1 is a possible D gene (5 bases). CDR3 length equals 15 residues. The V end was cut by 5 bases, the J end by 2 bases, with 16 bases between. CDR3 amino acids: CASSRSRTQTYEQYF. For the CDR3, the DNA is TGTGCCAGCAGTCGCTCTAGGACACAGACCTACGAGCAGTACTTC.

This chain uses TRBV3-1 with TRBJ1-6; tentatively, D is TRBD1 (6 bases). CDR3 length: 16 residues. Germline loops: CDR1 LGHDT, CDR2 YNNKEL (reference sequence). The ends were cut back, 4 bases at V and 4 bases at J, with 14 bases in the middle. The CDR3 nucleotides are TGTGCCAGCAGCCCAAGGGGGGGCTCGTATAATTCACCCCTCCACTTT. It yields the protein CASSPRGGSYNSPLHF.

With respect to this clonotype: The junction and the germline gene differ at one end; a read error may be behind it. This chain joins TRBV6-1 and TRBJ1-1; TRBD1 aligns across 9 bases. Per the germline V gene, CDR1 is MNHNS and CDR2 is SASEGT. CDR3 size: 13 residues. Here the CDR3 DNA reads TGTGCCGGCAGTGAACAGGGGGCCACTGAAGCTTTCTTT. This sequence encodes CAGSEQGATEAFF.